The 4 T cell receptor beta chains reported below all come from one sample, sequenced in a study of chemoradiotherapy in HPV16-positive cancers. Generated by immunoSEQ multiplex PCR, the TCRdb table keeps only in-frame clones and is missing some. Among 4,000 to 6,000 clones listed, 65% to 85% were seen once. Here the sequenced sample was tumor tissue, taken from a patient who underwent chemoradiotherapy. All receptors come from a human donor with HPV-associated anogenital cancer.

The V and J genes are TRBV19 and TRBJ2-1, with 9 bases identical to TRBD1. V gave up 6 bases and J gave up 9 bases; unmatched junction bases: 6. This CDR3 is built from 13 residues. Germline V gene sequence: CDR1 LNHDA, CDR2 SQIVND (reference sequence). CDR3 sequence reads: CASSRDREGEQFF. The CDR3 DNA reads TGTGCCAGTAGCCGGGACAGGGAAGGTGAGCAGTTCTTC.

The chain carries TRBV11-3 and TRBJ2-5, with 8 bases that match TRBD1. The CDR3 is made up of 16 amino acids. Germline V CDR1 and CDR2: SGHNT, YENEEA. V trimming: 1 base; J trimming: 3 bases; junction bases outside the gene matches: 7. CDR3 nucleotide sequence: TGTGCCAGCAGCTTAGGCCAGGGGACAGGAAAAGAGACCCAGTACTTC. It is translated as CASSLGQGTGKETQYF.

The rearrangement uses TRBV6-1 and TRBJ2-5; 10 nucleotides line up with TRBD1. V was clipped by 7 bases and J by 5 bases; unmatched bases: 10. The CDR3 is made up of 15 amino acids. The germline CDR1 and CDR2 sequences are MNHNS and SASEGT. CDR3 sequence reads: CASTPAGQGLETQYF. The CDR3 DNA reads as TGTGCCAGCACCCCAGCGGGACAGGGGTTGGAGACCCAGTACTTC.

This chain connects TRBV5-1 to TRBJ1-1; D not resolved. Trimming left V 0 bases short and J 1 base short, with 7 bases between. CDR3 length: 14 residues. Per the germline V gene, CDR1 is SGHRS and CDR2 is YFSETQ. The CDR3 DNA reads TGCGCCAGCAGCTTGGGCTCAGGGAACACTGAAGCTTTCTTT. It encodes CASSLGSGNTEAFF.